This record concerns one T cell receptor (beta chain) sequence. This clone came up a few times. Its antigen has not been determined. No base quality values were provided; no much bigger clone lies one nucleotide off. What this sample's time point label stands for: roughly ten-day in vitro stimulation with candidate neoantigen peptide 6. Mismatch repair deficiency was established in every enrolled patient by polymerase chain reaction or immunohistochemistry. TCR sequencing was performed for a few patients who responded to pembrolizumab therapy. Several ELISpot-reactive candidate neoantigen peptides were each used in a roughly eleven-day in vitro stimulation before TCR sequencing. A control culture without peptide was run identically and served as baseline for clone fold-change calculations. Pembrolizumab PD-1 blockade was prospectively tested in advanced mismatch repair-deficient cancers, regardless of tissue of origin, in the phase II trial.

The CDR3, from cysteine to phenylalanine, totals 14 residues. Only CDR3 DNA is held: 42 bases, read in frame from base 1. V is cut by 1 base and J by 3 bases, and the space between the germline ends is 10 bases. Based on the germline V gene (reference sequence), the CDR1 and CDR2 sequences are SEHNR and FQNEAQ. The data were obtained in a study of PD-1 blockade in mismatch repair-deficient tumors (dated by TCRdb to 2015 to 2018). In terms of the full investigation: Between late 2013 and late 2016, 75 to 95 consecutive patients with about a dozen mismatch repair-deficient cancer types, all previously treated and progressing, were enrolled in the trial. Deep sequencing of TCR CDR3 regions was used to track tumor-associated T cell clones in peripheral blood of patients responding to PD-1 blockade. Study-wide findings and limitations: Clones residing in the tumor, which were often undetectable in blood before treatment, expanded quickly after pembrolizumab and then contracted, generally before radiologic responses. Three of seven peptides elicited clonal expansion, yielding 140 or so unique blood TCRs, about 7 also found in tumor; all positive peptides derived from frameshift mutations.

The library was generated by the immunoSEQ multiplex PCR assay. Turning to the authors' computational methods: A clone was classified as neoantigen-specific if the clone expanded significantly in response to the relevant peptide and did not expand significantly in response to any other peptide tested. TCRdb holds this immuneACCESS table with in-frame rearrangements only. Some clones are missing; in checked studies, unresolved V genes explain under half, and the rest has no known cause. From that table come the V and J calls and clone size; the DNA was used to work out D and trimming. This sample has about 14,000 clones in its table, and around 87% of those were observed once. Approximately 4.6% of the sample belongs to the ten largest clones.

The source was cells cultured in vitro, collected from a patient treated with pembrolizumab. The receptor's source is an adult with mismatch repair-deficient cancer. The chain links TRBV7-9 with TRBJ2-7, and perhaps TRBD1 as D gene, on 6 matching bases. The CDR3 sequence is CASSLVGAGYEQYF. The base sequence is TGTGCCAGCAGCTTAGTGGGGGCCGGCTACGAGCAGTACTTC.